A single sample gave rise to the 27 T cell receptor beta chains below, sequenced in a study of spatial heterogeneity in lung cancer. One entry per CDR3 protein, called by TCRdb with MiXCR from the 5' RACE reads. The table includes 9,500 to 12,000 distinct CDR3 sequences, around 6.9% detected once. As for time point: sample taken at primary tumor resection. Unsorted tumor, nontumor lung tissue or cryopreserved PBMC supplied the whole RNA. The sequenced sample was PBMCs, obtained at surgery. Receptors originate from a male donor with early-stage non-small cell lung cancer.

This clonotype was seen repeatedly, ten times or more. This beta chain is off target for a library built for alpha chains, so its abundance means little. The V and J genes are TRBV7-6 and TRBJ2-5; 10 bases are shared with TRBD2. V dropped 5 bases and J dropped 5; count of bases not matched to a gene: 8. Germline V gives CDR1 SGHVS, CDR2 FNYEAQ. The length of the CDR3 is 15 residues. The CDR3 is CASSASGGPWETQYF. Here the CDR3 DNA reads TGTGCCAGCAGCGCTAGCGGGGGACCCTGGGAGACCCAGTACTTC. The entire variable domain, with the rest obtained from reference TRBV7-6 and TRBJ2-5, is as follows: GAGVSQSPRYKVTKRGQDVALRCDPISGHVSLYWYRQALGQGPEFLTYFNYEAQQDKSGLPNDRFSAERPEGSISTLTIQRTEQRDSAMYRCASSASGGPWETQYFGPGTRLLVL.

By proportion, this clonotype is medium-sized. Being off target in a library aimed at alpha chains, this beta chain has a size of little meaning. V and J are TRBV29-1 and TRBJ1-1; D ambiguous. Germline CDR1 reads SQVTM; CDR2 reads ANQGSEA. This CDR3 region has 12 residues. V shed 2 bases and J shed 1 base, with 5 bases lying between them. The CDR3 nucleotides read TGCAGCGTTGAACGGGGGAACACTGAAGCTTTCTTT. Translated: CSVERGNTEAFF.

By share, this clonotype ranks as medium-sized (0.01 to 0.1%). Being off target in a library aimed at alpha chains, this beta chain has a size of little meaning. The V call is TRBV3-1, the J call TRBJ2-1; D is unresolved. CDR1 and CDR2 from the germline V gene are LGHDT and YNNKEL (reference sequence). The CDR3 consists of 15 residues. Trimming stripped 4 bases from V and 4 bases from J, with 14 bases between. The CDR3 coding sequence is TGTGCCAGCAGCCCAGCAATAGAGTTTTACAATGAGCAGTTCTTC. Translated: CASSPAIEFYNEQFF.

By frequency in the sample, this clonotype is medium-sized. This beta chain is off target for a library built for alpha chains, so its abundance means little. The chain couples TRBV29-1 to TRBJ2-3; D is uncertain. CDR1 is SQVTM, CDR2 ANQGSEA, per germline. The CDR3 is 12 amino acids. Trimming took off 2 bases at V and 2 bases at J, with 5 bases between the two ends. Here the CDR3 reads CSVELFTDTQYF. CDR3 DNA: TGCAGCGTTGAACTCTTCACAGATACGCAGTATTTT.

This clonotype was seen at least ten times. Being off target in a library aimed at alpha chains, this beta chain has a size of little meaning. CDR3 sequence reads: CASSPLGDRGSYEQYF. CDR3 sequence (DNA): TGTGCCAGCAGTCCCCTCGGGGACAGGGGTTCCTACGAGCAGTACTTC. The rearrangement uses TRBV12-3 or TRBV12-4 and TRBJ2-7; TRBD1 aligns across 10 bases. J was trimmed by 1 base and V by 5 bases; bases with no gene match: 8. The CDR3 covers 16 residues.

By its share, this clonotype is medium-sized. This beta chain turned up in a library designed for alpha chains; as an off-target read, its abundance says little. The chain joins TRBV7-9 to TRBJ1-3, with no clear D. From germline, CDR1 is SEHNR and CDR2 FQNEAQ (reference sequence). V was clipped by 5 bases and J by 0 bases, with 14 bases between them. This CDR3 is built from 16 residues. CDR3 sequence: CASSPSEASSGNTIYF. CDR3 coding DNA: TGTGCCAGCAGCCCTTCGGAGGCGAGCTCTGGAAACACCATATATTTT. Drawing the rest from reference TRBV7-9 and TRBJ1-3, the complete variable domain is DTGVSQNPRHKITKRGQNVTFRCDPISEHNRLYWYRQTLGQGPEFLTYFQNEAQLEKSRLLSDRFSAERPKGSFSTLEIQRTEQGDSAMYLCASSPSEASSGNTIYFGEGSWLTVV.

Many counts were recorded for this clonotype. In a library made to pick up alpha chains, this beta chain is a stray read with a size that means little. The V call is TRBV2, the J call TRBJ2-7; D is unclear. The CDR3 totals 16 residues. Germline CDR1 SNHLY, CDR2 FYNNEI. V lost 3 bases and J 5 bases, leaving 20 bases between the germline ends. In nucleotides, the CDR3 is TGTGCCAGCAGTGATGCCGCTCCCCCGGCGATGAACGAGCAGTACTTC. Translated, it gives CASSDAAPPAMNEQYF.

About this clonotype: This beta chain is an off-target read within a library intended for alpha chains, so its frequency means little. The gene calls are TRBV7-3 and TRBJ1-1; a possible D gene is TRBD1 (6 bases). This CDR3 contains 13 residues. CDR1 is SGHTA, CDR2 FQGTGA, per germline. V dropped 6 bases and J dropped 6 bases, with 14 bases sitting between them. CDR3 sequence (DNA): TGTGCCAGCAGACCCCCCGAGGGGGCTGAAGCTTTCTTT. This encodes CASRPPEGAEAFF. Filled out from reference TRBV7-3 and TRBJ1-1, the complete variable domain reads GAGVSQTPSNKVTEKGKYVELRCDPISGHTALYWYRQSLGQGPEFLIYFQGTGAADDSGLPNDRFFAVRPEGSVSTLKIQRTERGDSAVYLCASRPPEGAEAFFGQGTRLTVV.

Concerning this clonotype: This beta chain turned up in a library designed for alpha chains; as an off-target read, its abundance says little. The chain employs TRBV5-1 and TRBJ2-7, with D tentatively TRBD2 (6 bases). V lost 0 bases, J lost 2 bases, and 9 bases lay in between. Germline values: CDR1 SGHRS, CDR2 YFSETQ. This CDR3 is 14 amino acids long. CDR3 bases: TGCGCCAGCAGCTTGGGACTAGATCCCTACGAGCAGTACTTC. The encoded protein is CASSLGLDPYEQYF.

This clonotype was counted between two and nine times. The library was prepared for alpha chains; this beta chain is a stray read, so its frequency means little. The chain has TRBV6-2 or TRBV6-3 and TRBJ1-2; no reliable D call. The CDR3 runs 13 residues. Germline CDR1 reads MNHEY; CDR2 reads SVGEGT. V lost 7 bases, J lost 0 bases, and 9 bases lay in between. The CDR3 here is CASTPRPNYGYTF. CDR3 DNA sequence: TGTGCCAGCACCCCACGACCTAACTATGGCTACACCTTC.

This clonotype was counted at least ten times. This beta chain was picked up by a library intended for alpha chains and is off target, so its count carries little meaning. The rearrangement joins TRBV19 to TRBJ1-4; D perhaps matches TRBD1 (5 bases). Germline V gene lookup returns CDR1 LNHDA and CDR2 SQIVND (reference sequence). The germline V and J ends were trimmed by 6 bases and 3 bases, with 14 bases remaining between them. The CDR3 contains 15 residues. The CDR3 sequence is CASSTGTFANEKLFF. CDR3 nucleotide sequence: TGTGCCAGTAGCACTGGGACCTTTGCTAATGAAAAACTGTTTTTT.

This clonotype was observed many times. This beta chain is off target for a library built for alpha chains, so its abundance means little. The V gene is TRBV12-3 or TRBV12-4, the J gene TRBJ1-6; 8 bases line up with TRBD1. The CDR3 spans 16 residues. The V segment lost 3 bases and the J segment 12 bases; nucleotides outside the gene matches: 13. CDR3 in DNA: TGTGCCAGCAGTTTGAGAATTGGAGACAGGGGAAGACCCCTCCACTTT. Encoded protein: CASSLRIGDRGRPLHF.

This clonotype came up many times. Because the library targeted alpha chains, this beta chain is an off-target read whose size means little. This chain uses TRBV18 with TRBJ2-7; the D call may be TRBD1 or TRBD2 (5 bases each). Germline values: CDR1 KGHSH, CDR2 LQKENI. CDR3 length: 13 amino acids. Between the trimmed V and J ends, which lost 4 bases and 6 bases, there was a span of 13 bases. CDR3 sequence (DNA): TGTGCCAGCTCACTAAGCCGGGACGCCGAGCAGTACTTC. Translating it yields CASSLSRDAEQYF.

This clonotype is medium-sized (0.01 to 0.1%). This beta chain represents an off-target read in a library built for alpha chains; its size is of limited meaning. The chain combines TRBV7-2 with TRBJ2-5; no clear D gene. Germline assignment: CDR1 SGHTA and CDR2 FQGNSA. V lost 2 bases, J lost 4 bases, and 5 bases lay in between. This CDR3 has 12 residues. The CDR3, as DNA: TGTGCCAGCAGCTTATATATAGAGACCCAGTACTTC. Protein sequence: CASSLYIETQYF.

At least ten counts were recorded for this clonotype. This beta chain is a stray sequence in a library constructed for alpha chains; its clone size is not meaningful. CDR3 sequence (DNA): TGTGCCAGCAGGGACCCGGGACAGGGGGCTTATCAGCCCCAGCATTTT. It yields the protein CASRDPGQGAYQPQHF. V gene TRBV6-2 or TRBV6-3 combines with J gene TRBJ1-5, with 12 bases fitting TRBD1. The V gene end was trimmed by 6 bases and the J gene end by 5 bases; junction bases not matched to a gene: 8. The CDR3 is made up of 16 amino acids. Germline V CDR1 and CDR2: MNHEY, SVGEGT.

Points on this clonotype: The library was prepared for alpha chains; this beta chain is a stray read, so its frequency means little. The chain carries TRBV12-3 or TRBV12-4 and TRBJ1-5, with TRBD1 identical over 8 bases. There are 15 residues in the CDR3. Trimming removed 3 bases from V and 7 bases from J; junction bases left unmatched: 8. CDR3 in amino acids: CASSFGWTGQQPQHF. The CDR3 DNA is TGTGCCAGCAGTTTCGGGTGGACAGGGCAGCAGCCCCAGCATTTT.

This clonotype appeared many times. Within a library made for alpha chains, this beta chain is off target, and its count is uninformative. V gene TRBV20-1 combines with J gene TRBJ2-1, with 12 bases lining up with TRBD2. The CDR3 contains 16 residues. V lost 6 bases and J lost 8; bases outside the gene matches: 14. In germline, CDR1 is DFQATT, CDR2 SNEGSKA (reference sequence). The CDR3 here is CSAERLTSGSPYEQFF. In DNA, the CDR3 is TGCAGTGCCGAGCGGCTGACTAGCGGGAGTCCCTATGAGCAGTTCTTC.

The table lists this clonotype with many counts. This beta chain lies outside the target of a library built for alpha chains; its clone size means little. The J gene is TRBJ2-3, the V gene TRBV19; D call uncertain. Germline V lookup: CDR1 LNHDA, CDR2 SQIVND (reference sequence). V lost 4 bases to trimming and J lost 4 bases, with 18 bases between them. The CDR3 length is 16 residues. The DNA of the CDR3 is TGTGCCAGTAGTAAAGCCGCAGTGAGAGTCTCAGATACGCAGTATTTT. As protein: CASSKAAVRVSDTQYF.

Comment on this clonotype: Since it is a stray read in a library aimed at alpha chains, this beta chain has a size that is not meaningful. This chain joins TRBV28 and TRBJ1-2, with D hard to call. The CDR3 totals 14 residues. The germline gives CDR1 MDHEN, CDR2 SYDVKM. Between the trimmed V and J ends, which lost 5 bases and 5 bases, there was a span of 15 bases. CDR3 amino acids: CASSISDSRYGYTF. CDR3 sequence (DNA): TGTGCCAGCAGTATATCAGACTCTAGGTATGGCTACACCTTC.

For this clonotype: With the library built for alpha chains, this beta chain is off target and its frequency is not meaningful. CDR3 in amino acids: CASSSQRNEQYF. CDR3 nucleotides: TGTGCCAGCAGCTCCCAGAGGAACGAGCAGTACTTC. This chain connects TRBV7-2 to TRBJ2-7; no firm D call. CDR3 size: 12 residues. The ends were cut back, 4 bases at V and 5 bases at J, with 9 bases in the middle. Germline CDR1 and CDR2: SGHTA and FQGNSA.

Many counts were recorded for this clonotype. The library was built for alpha chains, so this beta chain is an off-target read and its size means little. The chain employs TRBV6-4 and TRBJ2-1, with 11 positions matching TRBD2. Germline CDR1 reads MRHNA; CDR2 reads SNTAGT. V trimming: 0 bases; J trimming: 3 bases; junction bases outside the gene matches: 1. The CDR3 contains 16 residues. The CDR3 region is CASSDSGTSGYNEQFF. CDR3 sequence (DNA): TGTGCCAGCAGTGACTCGGGGACTAGCGGCTACAATGAGCAGTTCTTC.

In regard to this clonotype: This beta chain came through as a stray read in a library set up for alpha chains, and its size says little. This sequence joins TRBV12-3 or TRBV12-4 and TRBJ2-1; the match to TRBD2 covers 7 bases. V shed 4 bases, J shed 6 bases, and the junction held 12 bases outside the gene matches. CDR3 size: 16 residues. The CDR3 bases are TGTGCCAGCAGTTCCCCCCAGCGGGGCTGGAGCAATGAGCAGTTCTTC. Translated: CASSSPQRGWSNEQFF.

This clonotype was detected ten times or more. The junction departs from the called germline gene at one end, perhaps through a read error. The size of this beta chain means little, since it is a stray read in a library made for alpha chains. The chain is built from TRBV28 and TRBJ2-7; 7 nucleotides align to TRBD2. The germline gives CDR1 MDHEN, CDR2 SYDVKM. This CDR3 has 13 residues. Here the CDR3 reads CPSSPPVRGEQYF. DNA for the CDR3: TGTCCCAGCAGCCCTCCCGTGCGGGGGGAGCAGTACTTC.

This clonotype is classed as medium-sized. Little can be read into the size of this beta chain, an off-target read in a library designed for alpha chains. The chain employs TRBV6-1 and TRBJ2-1; no firm D call. Germline V gene data show CDR1 as MNHNS and CDR2 as SASEGT. V lost 6 bases and J lost 2, with 11 bases in between. The CDR3 spans 14 residues. This CDR3 is CASRPMGAYNEQFF. The CDR3 DNA sequence: TGTGCCAGCAGGCCTATGGGCGCCTACAATGAGCAGTTCTTC.

This clonotype is medium-sized in the sample. This beta chain lies outside the target of a library built for alpha chains; its clone size means little. J is TRBJ1-5 and V is TRBV28, with 8 positions matching TRBD1. This CDR3 has 14 residues. Losses at the gene ends were 8 bases for V and 7 bases for J; bases not matched to a gene: 10. CDR1 and CDR2 (germline): MDHEN, SYDVKM. The CDR3: CASGSGQGNQPQHF. CDR3 coding DNA: TGTGCCAGCGGCTCAGGACAGGGAAACCAGCCCCAGCATTTT. Filled out from reference TRBV28 and TRBJ1-5, the complete variable domain reads DVKVTQSSRYLVKRTGEKVFLECVQDMDHENMFWYRQDPGLGLRLIYFSYDVKMKEKGDIPEGYSVSREKKERFSLILESASTNQTSMYLCASGSGQGNQPQHFGDGTRLSIL.

As concerns this clonotype: The library was built for alpha chains, so this beta chain is an off-target read and its size means little. V and J are TRBV29-1 and TRBJ1-2, with D perhaps TRBD1 (5 bases). CDR3 length: 14 amino acids. V was trimmed by 1 base and J by 5 bases, leaving 14 bases between them. The V gene's germline CDR1 is SQVTM and CDR2 ANQGSEA. CDR3 coding DNA: TGCAGCGTTGAAGGATCCCGACAGCCTTATGGCTACACCTTC. Translating it yields CSVEGSRQPYGYTF.

Concerning this clonotype: This beta chain is a stray sequence in a library constructed for alpha chains; its clone size is not meaningful. The chain recombines TRBV28 with TRBJ2-5, with a weak D call TRBD1 (5 bases). The length of the CDR3 is 14 residues. V lost 6 bases and J 0 bases, leaving 11 bases between the germline ends. CDR1 and CDR2 (germline): MDHEN, SYDVKM. The CDR3: CASSPRQYQETQYF. The CDR3 DNA follows: TGTGCCAGCAGCCCCAGACAGTACCAAGAGACCCAGTACTTC.